The T cell receptor (beta chain) described here comes from a study of T-cell memory formation after mild COVID-19. Findings of the study overall: Day 15 to 85 contracting clones showed balanced CD4/CD8; day 15 to 37 expanders favored CD4+. Clones from the second wave (peaking day 37) had unconfirmed SARS-CoV-2 specificity. Memory sampled before infection contained some responding clones, suggesting cross-reactive memory joined. Among CD4+ contracting clones, most were CM and EM, and CD8+ ones EMRA.

MiXCR was run by TCRdb on the 5' RACE reads, yielding one entry per CDR3 protein. The sample includes under 400,000 distinct CDR3 sequences, roughly 21% of them seen just once. On this clonotype: The antigen remains undetermined.

The sequence was obtained from an adult woman who had mild COVID-19 (a few samples of this study predate the infection). Cell type and time point are not known. Sequenced material: PBMCs or a T cell subset sorted from them (not recorded which).

This CDR3 reads CASSTRTSGTGEQFF. In DNA, the CDR3 is TGCGCCAGCAGCACACGGACTAGCGGGACAGGGGAGCAGTTCTTC. The chain employs TRBV5-1 and TRBJ2-1, with TRBD2 matching over 12 bases. The ends lost 4 bases at V and 10 bases at J; junction bases unmatched: 9. The CDR3 runs to 15 residues. Germline V gene data show CDR1 as SGHRS and CDR2 as YFSETQ.